The 8 T cell receptor beta chains given below trace back to one sample, sequenced in a study of beta chain features in type 1 diabetes. Every isolated RNA sample was fully reverse transcribed, so sequencing captured expressed TCRB transcripts. Profiling relied on immunoSEQ multiplex PCR, and the TCRdb table lists in-frame clones only, not all of them. In the table there are hundreds of thousands of clones, 14% of which are singletons. The sample was central memory CD4+ T cells from blood. The receptors derive from a man aged 25 to 40 in good health.

About this clone: Additional DNA sequences in this sample encode the identical CDR3. The chain links TRBV18 to TRBJ1-3; D call uncertain. CDR1 is KGHSH, CDR2 LQKENI, per germline. The CDR3 totals 14 residues. The V end lost 3 bases, the J end lost 0 bases, and 6 bases lay between the germline ends. CDR3 amino acids: CASSPSSSGNTIYF. As DNA, the CDR3 is TGTGCCAGCTCACCGAGCAGCTCTGGAAACACCATATATTTT. The full variable domain, rest sourced from reference TRBV18 and TRBJ1-3, is NAGVMQNPRHLVRRRGQEARLRCSPMKGHSHVYWYRQLPEEGLKFMVYLQKENIIDESGMPKERFSAEFPKEGPSILRIQQVVRGDSAAYFCASSPSSSGNTIYFGEGSWLTVV.

This clone was seen only a few times. This sample also contains other DNA sequences that code for the same CDR3. The rearrangement links TRBV11-2 to TRBJ2-1; 9 bases line up with TRBD1. The CDR3 extends over 13 amino acids. CDR1 is SGHAT and CDR2 is FQNNGV in the germline V gene. V was clipped by 6 bases and J by 7 bases; unmatched bases: 4. This CDR3 reads CASRRTGDNEQFF. In DNA form, the CDR3 reads TGTGCCAGCAGAAGGACAGGGGATAATGAGCAGTTCTTC.

This chain connects TRBV7-2 to TRBJ2-1, with D hard to call. The CDR3 length is 17 residues. Trimming took 0 bases from V and 0 from J, leaving 12 bases between them. Per the germline V gene, CDR1 is SGHTA and CDR2 is FQGNSA. The CDR3 here is CASSLATARSSYNEQFF. The CDR3, as DNA: TGTGCCAGCAGCTTAGCGACCGCCCGAAGCTCCTACAATGAGCAGTTCTTC. Based on the CDR3 plus reference TRBV7-2 and TRBJ2-1, the full variable domain is GAGVSQSPSNKVTEKGKDVELRCDPISGHTALYWYRQSLGQGLEFLIYFQGNSAPDKSGLPSDRFSAERTGGSVSTLTIQRTQQEDSAVYLCASSLATARSSYNEQFFGPGTRLTVL.

This clone has only a few counts. The chain recombines TRBV6-5 with TRBJ2-3; 8 nucleotides align to TRBD2. CDR1 MNHEY and CDR2 SVGAGI come from the germline V gene. Germline trimming cut 0 bases from V and 10 bases from J; bases unmatched to any gene: 6. CDR3 size: 14 residues. CDR3: CASSYSRGRIAQYF. In nucleotides, the CDR3 is TGTGCCAGCAGTTACTCTCGCGGGAGGATTGCGCAGTATTTT.

This clone came up a few times. The V gene is TRBV5-1, the J gene TRBJ1-4; D not resolved. The length of the CDR3 is 14 residues. With 4 bases removed from V and 3 bases from J, the gap between germline ends came to 10 bases. Per the germline V gene, CDR1 is SGHRS and CDR2 is YFSETQ. CDR3 loop: CASSGGGPNEKLFF. In DNA form, the CDR3 reads TGCGCCAGCAGCGGAGGAGGCCCTAATGAAAAACTGTTTTTT.

The chain has TRBV30 and TRBJ1-1; D possibly corresponds to TRBD1 (5 bases). CDR3 size: 11 residues. CDR1 GTSNPN and CDR2 SVGIG come from the germline V gene (reference sequence). V was pared by 5 bases and J by 1 base, with 5 bases between. CDR3 sequence (DNA): TGTGCCTGGGGACAGAACACTGAAGCTTTCTTT. This codes for CAWGQNTEAFF.

This chain connects TRBV5-1 to TRBJ2-5; D is possibly TRBD2 (6 bases). Looked up from germline, CDR1 is SGHRS and CDR2 is YFSETQ. This CDR3 has 12 amino acids. Between the trimmed V and J ends, which lost 3 bases and 4 bases, there was a span of 7 bases. The CDR3: CASSSGLETQYF. CDR3 coding DNA: TGCGCCAGCAGCTCGGGACTAGAGACCCAGTACTTC. The whole variable domain, filled in from reference TRBV5-1 and TRBJ2-5, reads KAGVTQTPRYLIKTRGQQVTLSCSPISGHRSVSWYQQTPGQGLQFLFEYFSETQRNKGNFPGRFSGRQFSNSRSEMNVSTLELGDSALYLCASSSGLETQYFGPGTRLLVL.

On this clone: Other nucleotide sequences from this sample produce the same CDR3. The chain's CDR3 is CASSLDGSNYGYTF. CDR3 nucleotides: TGTGCCAGCAGCTTAGACGGATCTAACTATGGCTACACCTTC. The chain carries TRBV7-2 and TRBJ1-2, with D uncertain. There are 14 residues in the CDR3. Trimming left V 1 base short and J 0 bases short, with 6 bases between. CDR1 is SGHTA and CDR2 is FQGNSA in the germline V gene.